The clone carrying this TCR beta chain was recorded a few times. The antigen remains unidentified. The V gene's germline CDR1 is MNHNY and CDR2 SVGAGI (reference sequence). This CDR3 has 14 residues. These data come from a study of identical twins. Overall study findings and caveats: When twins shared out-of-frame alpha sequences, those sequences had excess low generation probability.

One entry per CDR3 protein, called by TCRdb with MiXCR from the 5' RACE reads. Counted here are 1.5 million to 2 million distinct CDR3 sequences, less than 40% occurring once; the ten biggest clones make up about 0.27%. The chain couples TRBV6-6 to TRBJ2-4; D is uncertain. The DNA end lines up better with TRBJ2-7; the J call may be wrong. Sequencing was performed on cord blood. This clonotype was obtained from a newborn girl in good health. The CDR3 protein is CASSPSPRSGEQYF. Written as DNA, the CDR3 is TGTGCCAGCAGCCCTTCCCCGCGGTCCGGCGAGCAGTACTTC.